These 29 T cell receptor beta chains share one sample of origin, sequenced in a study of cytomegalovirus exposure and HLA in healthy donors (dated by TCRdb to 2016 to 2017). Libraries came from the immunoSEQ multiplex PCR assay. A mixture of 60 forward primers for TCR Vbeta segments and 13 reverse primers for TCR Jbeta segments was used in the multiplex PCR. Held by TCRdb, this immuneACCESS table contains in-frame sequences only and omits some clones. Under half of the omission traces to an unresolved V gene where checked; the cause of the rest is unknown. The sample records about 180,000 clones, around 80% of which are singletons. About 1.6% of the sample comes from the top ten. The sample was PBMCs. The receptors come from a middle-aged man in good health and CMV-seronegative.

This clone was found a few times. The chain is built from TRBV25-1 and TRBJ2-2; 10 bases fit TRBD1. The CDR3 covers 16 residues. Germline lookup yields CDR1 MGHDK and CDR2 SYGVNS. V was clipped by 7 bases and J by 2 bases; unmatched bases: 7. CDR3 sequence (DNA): TGTGCCAGCAACTATGGGACAGGGGCAAACACCGGGGAGCTGTTTTTT. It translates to CASNYGTGANTGELFF.

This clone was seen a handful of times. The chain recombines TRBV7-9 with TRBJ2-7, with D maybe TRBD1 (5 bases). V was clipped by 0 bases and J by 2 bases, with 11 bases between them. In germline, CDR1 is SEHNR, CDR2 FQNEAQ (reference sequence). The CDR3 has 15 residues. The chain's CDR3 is CASSLARPGTYEQYF. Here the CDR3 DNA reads TGTGCCAGCAGCTTAGCGCGCCCAGGGACCTACGAGCAGTACTTC.

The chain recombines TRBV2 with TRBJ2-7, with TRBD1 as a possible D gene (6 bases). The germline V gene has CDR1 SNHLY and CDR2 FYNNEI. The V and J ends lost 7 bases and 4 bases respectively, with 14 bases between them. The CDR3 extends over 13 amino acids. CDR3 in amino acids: CASNGQGPYEQYF. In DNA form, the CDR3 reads TGTGCCAGCAATGGGCAGGGGCCGTACGAGCAGTACTTC.

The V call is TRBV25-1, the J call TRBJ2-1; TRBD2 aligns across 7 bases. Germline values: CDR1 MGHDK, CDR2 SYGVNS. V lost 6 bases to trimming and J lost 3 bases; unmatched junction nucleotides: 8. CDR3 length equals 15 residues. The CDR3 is CASRGWGEGYNEQFF. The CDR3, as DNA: TGTGCCAGCAGGGGTTGGGGGGAGGGCTACAATGAGCAGTTCTTC.

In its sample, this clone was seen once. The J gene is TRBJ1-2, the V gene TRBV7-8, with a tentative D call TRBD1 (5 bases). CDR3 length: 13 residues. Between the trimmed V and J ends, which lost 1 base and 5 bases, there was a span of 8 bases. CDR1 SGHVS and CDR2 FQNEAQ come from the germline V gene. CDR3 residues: CASSLGRDYGYTF. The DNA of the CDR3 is TGTGCCAGCAGCTTAGGCAGGGATTATGGCTACACCTTC. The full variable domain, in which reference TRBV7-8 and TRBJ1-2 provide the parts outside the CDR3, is GAGVSQSPRYKVAKRGQDVALRCDPISGHVSLFWYQQALGQGPEFLTYFQNEAQLDKSGLPSDRFFAERPEGSVSTLKIQRTQQEDSAVYLCASSLGRDYGYTFGSGTRLTVV.

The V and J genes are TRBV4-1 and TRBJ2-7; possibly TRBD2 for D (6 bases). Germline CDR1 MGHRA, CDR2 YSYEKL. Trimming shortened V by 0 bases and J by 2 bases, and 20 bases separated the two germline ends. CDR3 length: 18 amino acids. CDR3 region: CASSQESFARGPPYEQYF. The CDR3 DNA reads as TGCGCCAGCAGCCAAGAGTCTTTCGCGCGGGGCCCACCCTACGAGCAGTACTTC.

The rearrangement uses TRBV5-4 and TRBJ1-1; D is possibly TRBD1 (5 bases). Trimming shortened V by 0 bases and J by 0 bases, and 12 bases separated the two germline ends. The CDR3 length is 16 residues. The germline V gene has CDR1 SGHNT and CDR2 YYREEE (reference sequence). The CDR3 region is CASSLGGRAMNTEAFF. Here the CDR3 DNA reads TGTGCCAGCAGCTTGGGGGGCAGAGCCATGAACACTGAAGCTTTCTTT. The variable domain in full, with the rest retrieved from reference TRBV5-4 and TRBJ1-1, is ETGVTQSPTHLIKTRGQQVTLRCSSQSGHNTVSWYQQALGQGPQFIFQYYREEENGRGNFPPRFSGLQFPNYSSELNVNALELDDSALYLCASSLGGRAMNTEAFFGQGTRLTVV.

The CDR3 bases are TGTGCCAGCAGCCTGAGGACTAGCGGGAGGTCTTACAATGAGCAGTTCTTC. Translation: CASSLRTSGRSYNEQFF. This chain uses TRBV5-6 with TRBJ2-1, with 14 bases identical to TRBD2. V lost 4 bases, J lost 4 bases, and 7 bases stayed unmatched. This CDR3 is 17 amino acids long. Germline V gene lookup returns CDR1 SGHDT and CDR2 YYEEEE.

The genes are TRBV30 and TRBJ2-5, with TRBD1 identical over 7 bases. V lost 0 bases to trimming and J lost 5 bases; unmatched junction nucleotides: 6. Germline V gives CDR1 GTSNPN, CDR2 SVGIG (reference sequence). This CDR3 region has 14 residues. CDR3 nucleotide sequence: TGTGCCTGGAGTGTACAGGGGATGGGGGAGACCCAGTACTTC. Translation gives CAWSVQGMGETQYF.

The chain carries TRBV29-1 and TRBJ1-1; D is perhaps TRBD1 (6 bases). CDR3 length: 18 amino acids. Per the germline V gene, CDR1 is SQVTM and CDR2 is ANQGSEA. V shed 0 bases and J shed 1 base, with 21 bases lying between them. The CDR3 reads CSVEDYFDLTGRNTEAFF. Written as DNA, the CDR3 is TGCAGCGTTGAAGATTACTTTGATCTCACAGGGAGGAACACTGAAGCTTTCTTT.

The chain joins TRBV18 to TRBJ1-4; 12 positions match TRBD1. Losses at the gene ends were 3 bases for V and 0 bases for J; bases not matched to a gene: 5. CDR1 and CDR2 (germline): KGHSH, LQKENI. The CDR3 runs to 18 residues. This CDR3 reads CASSPSGQGAATNEKLFF. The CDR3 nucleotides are TGTGCCAGCTCACCTTCGGGACAGGGGGCCGCAACTAATGAAAAACTGTTTTTT. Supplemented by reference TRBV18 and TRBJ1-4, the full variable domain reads NAGVMQNPRHLVRRRGQEARLRCSPMKGHSHVYWYRQLPEEGLKFMVYLQKENIIDESGMPKERFSAEFPKEGPSILRIQQVVRGDSAAYFCASSPSGQGAATNEKLFFGSGTQLSVL.

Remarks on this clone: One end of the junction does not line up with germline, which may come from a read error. CDR3 coding DNA: TGTGCCAGCTTAGGGACTCTCATCAAGGTGTTC. This gives the protein CASLGTLIKVF. This rearrangement joins TRBV2 to TRBJ2-7, with D possibly TRBD2 on 6 matching bases. Germline lookup yields CDR1 SNHLY and CDR2 FYNNEI. The CDR3 consists of 11 residues.

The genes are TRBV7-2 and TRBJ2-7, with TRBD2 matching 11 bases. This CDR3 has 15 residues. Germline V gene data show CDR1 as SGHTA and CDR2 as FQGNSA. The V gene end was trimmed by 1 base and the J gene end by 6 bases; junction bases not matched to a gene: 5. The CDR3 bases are TGTGCCAGCAGCTTAGTTCTAGCGGGGGGAATCGAGCAGTACTTC. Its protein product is CASSLVLAGGIEQYF. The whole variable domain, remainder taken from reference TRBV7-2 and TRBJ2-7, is GAGVSQSPSNKVTEKGKDVELRCDPISGHTALYWYRQSLGQGLEFLIYFQGNSAPDKSGLPSDRFSAERTGGSVSTLTIQRTQQEDSAVYLCASSLVLAGGIEQYFGPGTRLTVT.

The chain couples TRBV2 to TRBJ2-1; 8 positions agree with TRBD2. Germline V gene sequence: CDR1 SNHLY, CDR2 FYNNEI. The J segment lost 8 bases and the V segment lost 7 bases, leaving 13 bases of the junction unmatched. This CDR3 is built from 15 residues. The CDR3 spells CASTKGAGGFYEQFF. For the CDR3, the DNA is TGTGCCAGCACCAAAGGGGCGGGAGGATTCTATGAGCAGTTCTTC.

The CDR3 region is CASSRPGEPQHF. CDR3 bases: TGTGCCAGCAGCCGCCCCGGTGAGCCCCAGCATTTT. The chain recombines TRBV5-5 with TRBJ1-5; D gene uncertain. V lost 4 bases and J lost 8, with 10 bases in between. Looked up from germline, CDR1 is SGHKS and CDR2 is YYEKEE (reference sequence). CDR3 length equals 12 residues.

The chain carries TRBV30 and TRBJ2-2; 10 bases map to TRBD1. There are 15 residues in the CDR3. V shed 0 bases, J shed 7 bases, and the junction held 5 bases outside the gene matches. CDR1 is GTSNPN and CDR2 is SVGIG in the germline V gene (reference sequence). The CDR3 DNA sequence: TGTGCCTGGAGTGTGGGACAGGGGTTCGTCGGGGAGCTGTTTTTT. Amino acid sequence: CAWSVGQGFVGELFF.

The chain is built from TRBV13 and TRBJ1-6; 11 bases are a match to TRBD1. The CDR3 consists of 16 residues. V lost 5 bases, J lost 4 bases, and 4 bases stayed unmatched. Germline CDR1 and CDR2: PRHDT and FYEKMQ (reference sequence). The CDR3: CASSLGDRGYNSPLHF. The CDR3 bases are TGTGCCAGCAGCCTGGGGGACAGGGGGTATAATTCACCCCTCCACTTT.

The DNA of the CDR3 is TGTGCCAGCAGTGAATCGGGACAGGGTGGGGAGACCCAGTACTTC. As protein: CASSESGQGGETQYF. The chain carries TRBV25-1 and TRBJ2-5; 9 nucleotides line up with TRBD1. The CDR3 has 15 amino acids. After removal of 1 base from V and 5 bases from J, the junction contained 5 bases not matched to a gene. From germline, CDR1 is MGHDK and CDR2 SYGVNS.

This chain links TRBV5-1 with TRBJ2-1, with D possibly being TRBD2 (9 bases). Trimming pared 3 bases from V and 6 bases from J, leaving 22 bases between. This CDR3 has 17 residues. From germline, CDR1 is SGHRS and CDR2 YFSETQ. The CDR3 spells CASSWGDRREGRNEQFF. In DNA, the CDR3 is TGCGCCAGCAGCTGGGGGGACAGGCGGGAGGGCCGCAATGAGCAGTTCTTC.

The CDR3 nucleotides are TGTGCCAGCAGCTCGTTGGGACTAGCGGGAGGGGGGGAGCAGTACTTC. Translation: CASSSLGLAGGGEQYF. The V call is TRBV7-2, the J call TRBJ2-7, with 16 bases identical to TRBD2. Trimming at V came to 4 bases and at J to 7 bases, leaving 7 bases not matched to a gene. Germline CDR1 SGHTA, CDR2 FQGNSA. The CDR3 sequence is 16 residues long.

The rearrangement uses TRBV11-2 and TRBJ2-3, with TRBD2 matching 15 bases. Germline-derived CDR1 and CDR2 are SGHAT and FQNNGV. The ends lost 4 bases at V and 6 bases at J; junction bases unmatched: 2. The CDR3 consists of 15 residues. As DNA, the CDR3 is TGTGCCAGCAGCTCGGGGACTAGCGGGAGGGATACGCAGTATTTT. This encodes CASSSGTSGRDTQYF.

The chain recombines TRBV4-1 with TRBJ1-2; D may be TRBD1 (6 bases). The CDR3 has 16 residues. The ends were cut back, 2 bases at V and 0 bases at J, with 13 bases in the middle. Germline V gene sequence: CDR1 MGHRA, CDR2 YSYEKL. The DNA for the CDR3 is TGCGCCAGCAGCCAAACAGGACAGAGAACTAACTATGGCTACACCTTC. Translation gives CASSQTGQRTNYGYTF.

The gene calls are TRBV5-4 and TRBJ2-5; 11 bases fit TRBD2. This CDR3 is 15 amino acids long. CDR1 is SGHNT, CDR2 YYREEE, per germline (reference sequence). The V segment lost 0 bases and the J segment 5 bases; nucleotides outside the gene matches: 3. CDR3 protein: CASSLGLAGWETQYF. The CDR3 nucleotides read TGTGCCAGCAGCTTGGGACTAGCGGGATGGGAGACCCAGTACTTC. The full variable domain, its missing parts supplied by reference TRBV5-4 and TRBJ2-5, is ETGVTQSPTHLIKTRGQQVTLRCSSQSGHNTVSWYQQALGQGPQFIFQYYREEENGRGNFPPRFSGLQFPNYSSELNVNALELDDSALYLCASSLGLAGWETQYFGPGTRLLVL.

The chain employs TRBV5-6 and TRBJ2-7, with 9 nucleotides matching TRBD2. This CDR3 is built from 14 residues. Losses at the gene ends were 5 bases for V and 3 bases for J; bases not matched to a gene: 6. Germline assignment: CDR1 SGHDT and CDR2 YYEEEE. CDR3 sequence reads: CASSPSGIGYEQYF. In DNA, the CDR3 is TGTGCCAGCAGTCCTAGCGGGATAGGCTACGAGCAGTACTTC.

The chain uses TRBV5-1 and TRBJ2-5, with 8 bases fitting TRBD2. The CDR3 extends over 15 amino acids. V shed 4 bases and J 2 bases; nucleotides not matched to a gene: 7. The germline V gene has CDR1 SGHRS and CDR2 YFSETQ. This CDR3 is CASSAGTRGQETQYF. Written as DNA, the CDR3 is TGCGCCAGCAGCGCCGGGACTAGAGGGCAAGAGACCCAGTACTTC.

The DNA for the CDR3 is TGTGCCAGCAGCAGTACCGGGACAGGGACCGGCGAGACCCAGTACTTC. Residues: CASSSTGTGTGETQYF. The rearrangement links TRBV7-9 to TRBJ2-5; 9 positions match TRBD1. CDR1 and CDR2 from the germline V gene are SEHNR and FQNEAQ (reference sequence). V shed 5 bases and J 5 bases; nucleotides not matched to a gene: 12. This CDR3 has 16 residues.

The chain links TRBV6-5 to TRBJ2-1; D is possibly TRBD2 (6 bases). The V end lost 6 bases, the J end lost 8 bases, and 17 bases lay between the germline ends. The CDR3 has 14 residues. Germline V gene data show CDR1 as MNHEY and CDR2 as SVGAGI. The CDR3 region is CASRRDRSVDEQFF. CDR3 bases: TGTGCCAGCAGGCGGGACCGCTCCGTTGATGAGCAGTTCTTC.

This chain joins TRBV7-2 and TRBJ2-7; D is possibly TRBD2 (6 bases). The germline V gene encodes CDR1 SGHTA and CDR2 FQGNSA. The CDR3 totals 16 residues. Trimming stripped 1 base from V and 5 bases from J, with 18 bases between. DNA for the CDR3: TGTGCCAGCAGCTTAGGGTGGGCTGGAGGGACCCACGAGCAGTACTTC. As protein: CASSLGWAGGTHEQYF.

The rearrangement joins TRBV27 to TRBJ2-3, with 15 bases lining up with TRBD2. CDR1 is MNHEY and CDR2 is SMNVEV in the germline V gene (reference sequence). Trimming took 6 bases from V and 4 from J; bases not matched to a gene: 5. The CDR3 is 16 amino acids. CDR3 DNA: TGTGCCAGCAGCCGGACTAGCGGGAGGGTATCAGATACGCAGTATTTT. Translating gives CASSRTSGRVSDTQYF.